This entry describes one T cell receptor beta chain. The data stem from a study of blood T cell repertoires in COVID-19. As for the study in general: Donors in the United States, Italy and Spain gave samples during acute or convalescent COVID-19.

As handled by the study authors: Amplification of reference gene primers was used by the study to estimate nucleated cell counts. Sequenced by immunoSEQ multiplex PCR; TCRdb stores in-frame clones only, minus some. For V, J and clone size, that table is used; D and trimming come from the DNA. Of over 70,000 clones in the sample, about 83% were seen once. V was cut by 0 bases and J by 3 bases, with 13 bases left in between. CDR3 length: 16 residues. Germline CDR1 and CDR2: MNHNS and SASEGT. The TCR was taken from a human donor in a cohort sampled during active COVID-19. This chain links TRBV6-1 with TRBJ2-3, with D possibly being TRBD2 (6 bases). Sequencing was carried out using peripheral blood. The CDR3 DNA sequence: TGTGCCAGCAGTGAAGCGCGGGGCGGGATGACAGATACGCAGTATTTT. The encoded protein is CASSEARGGMTDTQYF.